The entry below describes one TCR beta chain. This clonotype appeared a single time. There is no known antigen for this receptor. Within one base of it there is no much larger clone, and no base qualities were kept. A single read makes a weak case. The data are from a study of T cells after yellow fever vaccination (dated by TCRdb to about 2019). In terms of the full investigation: The SMART-Seq v4 Ultra Low Input RNA kit was used to prepare libraries from fractions with low cell numbers. Blood samples were taken at several timepoints before and after primary and secondary immunization, and bulk PBMC replicates and cell subsets were isolated. Two healthy male donors, one aged 18 to 30 and one aged 30 to 40 years, made up the cohort. To follow T-cell clones before and after both primary and booster YFV17D yellow fever vaccination, bulk TCR alpha and beta repertoires underwent longitudinal sequencing.

Counted from cysteine to phenylalanine, this CDR3 has 13 amino acids. CDR3 DNA is the only sequence kept; it has 39 bases, read in frame from the first base. The germline V gene (reference sequence) supplies CDR1 SGHKS and CDR2 YYEKEE. V gives up 4 bases and J gives up 6 bases, and the segment between their germline ends measures 13 bases. Sequencing was carried out with an Illumina NovaSeq 6000. TCR cDNA was made using 5'RACE template switching, a step that added a universal primer site and unique molecular identifiers. Priming of cDNA synthesis was performed from both the TCR alpha and TCR beta constant segments. Libraries were amplified in two PCR steps, with sample barcodes and sequencing adapters added in the second step. Sequencing of the libraries was done on either Illumina HiSeq 2500 (2x100 bp) or NovaSeq (2x150 bp). As for the authors' bioinformatics: MIGEC was used to demultiplex reads and collapse the reads into UMI consensus sequences, and MiXCR was used for V(D)J alignment. Vaccine-responding clonotypes were identified with edgeR using replicate PBMC samples, with FDR below 0.01 and a log2 fold change above 5 up to day 15 being required. Each bulk clonotype received a CD4 or CD8 identity based on whether the sequenced CD4 or CD8 repertoire contained that clonotype at higher abundance. The public reads were run again by TCRdb, first through fastp at Q25 and then through MiXCR, and only productive beta chains were kept. Every CDR3 protein is listed once, alongside the most common genes and DNA of its rows. Here the V and J calls rest on TCRdb's processing, not on the authors' analysis. A total of under 400,000 distinct CDR3 sequences appear in this sample, around 13% of them only once. The ten largest clones capture about 3% of the sample.

The sample's treatment or condition label, decoded: live attenuated yellow fever vaccine strain. PBMCs were isolated from peripheral blood using a standard Ficoll-Paque protocol. CD4 and CD8 T-cell fractions were isolated with Dynabeads CD4 and CD8 positive selection kits. TriZol was used to extract RNA from bulk PBMCs, CD4 and CD8 fractions, and dextramer-positive and dextramer-negative fractions. The paper as a whole reports these results and caveats: A small fraction of clonotypes appeared in both the CD4 and CD8 compartments, likely as a result of convergent recombination. FACS-sorted repertoires could contain abundant contaminating clonotypes from the bulk population, so computational filtering was required. The study included only a couple of donors, which limits how far the findings can be generalized. Most clones expanded after primary vaccination were re-detected after the booster (96% of CD4 and about 88% of CD8), suggesting broad memory maintenance. The secondary T-cell response was weaker than the primary response but faster, peaking on day 5 instead of day 15.

This clonotype was obtained from a man aged 18 to 30 who received the YFV17D yellow fever vaccine. This sequence uses TRBV5-5 and TRBJ1-1; the D gene identity is not certain. Source: CD4+ T cells sorted from PBMCs, taken 15 days after the yellow fever booster vaccination. The base sequence is TGTGCCAGCAGCCGAGGTAGTGGGGCTGAAGCTTTCTTT. This yields the protein CASSRGSGAEAFF. The entire variable domain, with the stretches around the CDR3 drawn from the reference TRBV5-5 and TRBJ1-1 proteins, is DAGVTQSPTHLIKTRGQQVTLRCSPISGHKSVSWYQQVLGQGPQFIFQYYEKEERGRGNFPDRFSARQFPNYSSELNVNALLLGDSALYLCASSRGSGAEAFFGQGTRLTVV.